The rows below give T cell receptor beta chains drawn from one sample of a study of patients and donors after allogeneic stem cell transplantation. One entry per CDR3 protein results from TCRdb running MiXCR on the RT-PCR reads. The sample carries roughly 30,000 distinct CDR3 sequences, 6.8% recorded once. Sequenced material: blood, either unsorted or a sorted T cell fraction (not recorded which). The source is a human donor who was either an allogeneic HSCT recipient or a stem cell or donor lymphocyte infusion donor (not recorded which). It is not recorded whose cells these are; they may come from a transplant donor. Both conserved end residues are part of each CDR3. A D gene is named only where the DNA matches it firmly. Not all rows give a size; the values are once, few, many and, for expanded clones, a class.

J,size,D,V,CDR3,DNA
TRBJ2-3,NA,NA,TRBV7-9,CASSAAWRVDTQYF,TGTGCCAGCAGCGCCGCCTGGCGGGTAGATACGCAGTATTTT
TRBJ2-5,many,TRBD2,TRBV5-1,CASSLRSGLGAQETQYF,TGCGCCAGCAGCTTAAGAAGCGGACTAGGAGCGCAAGAGACCCAGTACTTC
TRBJ1-1,many,NA,TRBV18,CASSPLDREAFF,TGTGCCAGCTCACCACTGGACCGTGAAGCTTTCTTT
TRBJ2-1,many,NA,TRBV29-1,CSVLDREGNEQFF,TGCAGCGTCTTAGACAGGGAGGGAAATGAGCAGTTCTTC
TRBJ1-2,few,NA,TRBV7-6,CASSLSPRANYGYTF,TGTGCCAGCAGCTTAAGTCCCAGGGCGAACTATGGCTACACCTTC
TRBJ2-3,many,NA,TRBV5-5,CASSLDIGSTDTQYF,TGTGCCAGCAGCTTGGACATTGGATCCACAGATACGCAGTATTTT
TRBJ2-1,many,TRBD2,TRBV18,CASSPTSGSRYEQFF,TGTGCCAGCTCACCGACTAGCGGGAGTCGATATGAGCAGTTCTTC
TRBJ2-3,NA,TRBD2,TRBV7-9,CASSPSGSYTDTQYF,TGTGCCAGCAGTCCTAGCGGGAGTTACACAGATACGCAGTATTTT
TRBJ2-2,many,NA,TRBV24-1,CATSVAGSTGELFF,TGTGCCACCAGTGTCGCAGGGAGCACCGGGGAGCTGTTTTTT
TRBJ2-6,NA,NA,TRBV20-1,CSAREGSSGANVLTF,TGCAGTGCTAGAGAAGGCAGCTCTGGGGCCAACGTCCTGACTTTC
TRBJ2-5,NA,NA,TRBV5-5,CASSPRPRGGQETQYF,TGTGCCAGCAGCCCCCGGCCTAGAGGGGGACAAGAGACCCAGTACTTC
TRBJ2-3,many,TRBD2,TRBV5-5,CASSFSGGTDTQYF,TGTGCCAGCAGCTTTAGCGGGGGCACAGATACGCAGTATTTT
TRBJ1-5,NA,NA,TRBV10-2,CASSVGAGGRGSQPQHF,TGCGCCAGCAGTGTGGGGGCGGGAGGGCGCGGGAGTCAGCCCCAGCATTTT
TRBJ2-1,few,NA,TRBV6-5,CASSYSAGNNEQFF,TGTGCCAGCAGTTACTCCGCGGGTAACAATGAGCAGTTCTTC
TRBJ2-2,few,NA,TRBV18,CASSPPTRATGELFF,TGTGCCAGCTCACCACCCACCAGGGCCACCGGGGAGCTGTTTTTT
TRBJ2-1,many,NA,TRBV9,CASSFRLGYNEQFF,TGTGCCAGCAGCTTCCGACTAGGGTACAATGAGCAGTTCTTC
TRBJ2-5,few,TRBD2,TRBV3-1,CASSQTSGTWETQYF,TGTGCCAGCAGCCAAACTAGCGGGACCTGGGAGACCCAGTACTTC
TRBJ1-5,many,NA,TRBV3-1,CASSPAWSNQPQHF,TGTGCCAGCAGCCCTGCTTGGAGCAATCAGCCCCAGCATTTT
TRBJ2-1,many,TRBD2,TRBV29-1,CSVVLAGAANEQFF,TGCAGCGTCGTACTAGCGGGAGCCGCCAATGAGCAGTTCTTC
TRBJ2-7,many,NA,TRBV5-1,CASSLGPAPNEQYF,TGCGCCAGCAGCTTGGGACCTGCCCCAAACGAGCAGTACTTC
TRBJ1-4,many,NA,TRBV6-6,CASSYLRITKVGKTNEKLFF,TGTGCCAGCAGTTACCTCCGGATTACGAAAGTCGGGAAAACTAATGAAAAACTGTTTTTT
TRBJ1-2,many,NA,TRBV5-1,CASSSMTVGDNYGYTF,TGCGCCAGCAGCTCGATGACAGTTGGGGATAACTATGGCTACACCTTC
TRBJ1-1,many,TRBD1,TRBV12-3/TRBV12-4,CASSLATGGLTEAFF,TGTGCCAGCAGTTTAGCGACAGGGGGCTTGACTGAAGCTTTCTTT
TRBJ2-3,medium-sized,TRBD2,TRBV4-1,CASSQGQTSRTDTQYF,TGCGCCAGCAGCCAAGGTCAGACTAGCAGGACAGATACGCAGTATTTT
TRBJ2-7,many,NA,TRBV7-9,CASSLGVQGSYEQYF,TGTGCCAGCAGCTTAGGAGTCCAGGGCTCCTACGAGCAGTACTTC
TRBJ2-2,NA,NA,TRBV18,CASSPPNGRTSGELFF,TGTGCCAGCTCACCACCGAACGGGAGAACGTCCGGGGAGCTGTTTTTT
TRBJ2-1,many,TRBD2,TRBV5-4,CASSLNREDEQFF,TGTGCCAGCAGCTTGAATCGGGAGGATGAGCAGTTCTTC
TRBJ1-2,medium-sized,TRBD1,TRBV29-1,CSGWDSIFYGYTF,TGCAGCGGGTGGGACAGCATATTCTATGGCTACACCTTC
TRBJ2-7,many,NA,TRBV3-1,CASSQGYEQYF,TGTGCCAGCAGCCAAGGGTACGAGCAGTACTTC
TRBJ1-6,many,NA,TRBV5-1,CASSLTVNNSPLHF,TGCGCCAGCAGCTTGACAGTAAATAATTCACCCCTCCACTTT
TRBJ1-4,many,NA,TRBV6-5,CASSYQRTVLNEKLFF,TGTGCCAGCAGCTACCAGAGGACAGTGCTTAATGAAAAACTGTTTTTT
TRBJ2-3,many,NA,TRBV5-1,CASSPDGGRTDTQYF,TGCGCCAGCAGCCCCGACGGGGGACGCACAGATACGCAGTATTTT
TRBJ2-3,many,TRBD2,TRBV2,CASSGFWEGNTQYF,TGTGCCAGCAGTGGGTTCTGGGAGGGAAATACGCAGTATTTT
TRBJ1-5,many,NA,TRBV24-1,CATSGRGNQPQHF,TGTGCCACCAGTGGCCGTGGCAATCAGCCCCAGCATTTT
TRBJ2-7,many,TRBD1,TRBV20-1,CSVNRDRGLRGYYEQYF,TGCAGTGTAAACCGGGACAGGGGCCTTAGGGGCTACTACGAGCAGTACTTC
TRBJ2-7,NA,NA,TRBV5-1,CASSLAGSPDEQYF,TGCGCCAGCAGCTTGGCCGGTTCCCCGGACGAGCAGTACTTC
TRBJ1-1,many,NA,TRBV28,CASSLVGATWEAFF,TGTGCCAGCAGTCTCGTCGGGGCCACTTGGGAAGCTTTCTTT
TRBJ2-7,NA,NA,TRBV6-5,CASSYGLKPRQGGYEQYF,TGTGCCAGCAGTTACGGGCTCAAACCTCGACAGGGAGGCTACGAGCAGTACTTC
TRBJ2-7,few,NA,TRBV3-1,CASSQGWSREQYF,TGTGCCAGCAGCCAAGGATGGAGCCGCGAGCAGTACTTC
TRBJ2-2,NA,NA,TRBV20-1,CSAAPFGTRTGELFF,TGCAGTGCTGCCCCCTTCGGGACCCGCACCGGGGAGCTGTTTTTT
TRBJ2-3,many,TRBD2,TRBV15,CATSRYTSGLPDTQYF,TGTGCCACCAGCAGATACACTAGCGGGCTACCAGATACGCAGTATTTT
TRBJ2-7,many,NA,TRBV20-1,CSARDSVSGYEQYF,TGCAGTGCTAGAGACTCGGTTAGCGGCTACGAGCAGTACTTC
TRBJ2-3,many,NA,TRBV20-1,CSASRGWGASTDTQYF,TGCAGTGCTAGTCGCGGATGGGGGGCGAGCACAGATACGCAGTATTTT
TRBJ1-2,many,NA,TRBV28,CASRSQGLGYGYTF,TGTGCCAGCAGATCCCAGGGGCTGGGCTATGGCTACACCTTC
TRBJ1-4,many,TRBD1,TRBV12-3/TRBV12-4,CASRPRGGDEKLFF,TGTGCCAGCAGACCCAGGGGGGGAGATGAAAAACTGTTTTTT